The rows below give T cell receptor beta chains drawn from one sample of a study of response to subunit inactivated influenza vaccine. Each CDR3 protein is one row after TCRdb ran MiXCR on the RT-PCR reads. The sample lists more than 700,000 distinct CDR3 sequences, 21% occurring once. Sequences were derived from PBMCs from blood, sampled around 5 days after vaccination. The source of these receptors is a man aged 50 to 59 who received an inactivated influenza vaccine. Each CDR3 is given without its conserved first and last residue. Each record gives: V gene, CDR3 length, clone size, J gene, CDR3 protein. Size values are once, few and many counts, or a class for expanded clones, and some rows have none.

v_call: TRBV28
cdr3_length: 15
clone_size: NA
j_call: TRBJ2-1
cdr3_aa: ASTIFPPFGRAHEQF

v_call: TRBV18
cdr3_length: 11
clone_size: few
j_call: TRBJ2-2
cdr3_aa: ASSRDSTGELF

v_call: TRBV30
cdr3_length: 11
clone_size: few
j_call: TRBJ1-4
cdr3_aa: AWSVLMASGLF

v_call: TRBV4-2
cdr3_length: 14
clone_size: NA
j_call: TRBJ2-1
cdr3_aa: ASSQDRRGTYNEQF

v_call: TRBV29-1
cdr3_length: 11
clone_size: NA
j_call: TRBJ2-2
cdr3_aa: SVDSHNTGELF

v_call: TRBV7-9
cdr3_length: 12
clone_size: NA
j_call: TRBJ2-1
cdr3_aa: ASSLGWRDNEQF

v_call: TRBV7-3
cdr3_length: 13
clone_size: NA
j_call: TRBJ2-5
cdr3_aa: ASSLRTSGKETQY

v_call: TRBV5-1
cdr3_length: 11
clone_size: few
j_call: TRBJ2-7
cdr3_aa: ASSQPDRGEQY

v_call: TRBV20-1
cdr3_length: 13
clone_size: many
j_call: TRBJ2-1
cdr3_aa: SASPLAGAYNEQF

v_call: TRBV7-8
cdr3_length: 14
clone_size: NA
j_call: TRBJ2-3
cdr3_aa: ASSLAPRASTDTQY

v_call: TRBV20-1
cdr3_length: 10
clone_size: few
j_call: TRBJ1-2
cdr3_aa: SAYRVNYGYT

v_call: TRBV12-3/TRBV12-4
cdr3_length: 12
clone_size: few
j_call: TRBJ2-1
cdr3_aa: ASSFVGLYNEQF

v_call: TRBV10-3
cdr3_length: 11
clone_size: few
j_call: TRBJ1-2
cdr3_aa: AISGDRVYGYT

v_call: TRBV28
cdr3_length: 11
clone_size: few
j_call: TRBJ2-3
cdr3_aa: ASTRAQTDTQY

v_call: TRBV7-9
cdr3_length: 14
clone_size: few
j_call: TRBJ2-1
cdr3_aa: ASSLVRSSGGNEQF

v_call: TRBV7-2
cdr3_length: 14
clone_size: few
j_call: TRBJ2-5
cdr3_aa: ASSSSSGGARETQY

v_call: TRBV10-3
cdr3_length: 13
clone_size: NA
j_call: TRBJ2-2
cdr3_aa: ACRRGGDGTGELF

v_call: TRBV3-1
cdr3_length: 14
clone_size: few
j_call: TRBJ2-7
cdr3_aa: ASSQAQLTNGYEQY

v_call: TRBV5-6
cdr3_length: 13
clone_size: few
j_call: TRBJ2-2
cdr3_aa: ASSLVWVGTGELF

v_call: TRBV10-3
cdr3_length: 14
clone_size: few
j_call: TRBJ2-3
cdr3_aa: AISNRGGMNQDTQY

v_call: TRBV5-1
cdr3_length: 11
clone_size: few
j_call: TRBJ2-1
cdr3_aa: ASSAYRGGEQF

v_call: TRBV7-3
cdr3_length: 13
clone_size: few
j_call: TRBJ2-5
cdr3_aa: ASSALGRGQETQY

v_call: TRBV7-9
cdr3_length: 10
clone_size: NA
j_call: TRBJ2-5
cdr3_aa: ASTLRSETQY

v_call: TRBV7-9
cdr3_length: 12
clone_size: NA
j_call: TRBJ2-7
cdr3_aa: ASSFTPGPYEQY

v_call: TRBV7-2
cdr3_length: 10
clone_size: NA
j_call: TRBJ1-1
cdr3_aa: ASTDTGYEAF

v_call: TRBV5-5
cdr3_length: 17
clone_size: many
j_call: TRBJ2-1
cdr3_aa: ASSLVLWGLAGGYNEQF

v_call: TRBV4-1
cdr3_length: 12
clone_size: few
j_call: TRBJ1-4
cdr3_aa: ASSQEPQGLKLF

v_call: TRBV9
cdr3_length: 12
clone_size: NA
j_call: TRBJ2-5
cdr3_aa: ASSVGGTGETQY

v_call: TRBV10-2
cdr3_length: 15
clone_size: NA
j_call: TRBJ2-4
cdr3_aa: ASSEGPRSMANNIQY

v_call: TRBV6-2/TRBV6-3
cdr3_length: 14
clone_size: few
j_call: TRBJ2-5
cdr3_aa: ASSTIRGEPQETQY

v_call: TRBV11-2
cdr3_length: 14
clone_size: few
j_call: TRBJ2-3
cdr3_aa: ASSLRTRGMGDTQY

v_call: TRBV5-1
cdr3_length: 13
clone_size: few
j_call: TRBJ2-1
cdr3_aa: ASGAGDENYNEQF

v_call: TRBV28
cdr3_length: 13
clone_size: NA
j_call: TRBJ2-7
cdr3_aa: ASSFTGERVGEQY

v_call: TRBV5-1
cdr3_length: 13
clone_size: few
j_call: TRBJ1-1
cdr3_aa: ASSPGTGGMPEAF

v_call: TRBV20-1
cdr3_length: 12
clone_size: NA
j_call: TRBJ2-1
cdr3_aa: SAPMSARAAEQF

v_call: TRBV24-1
cdr3_length: 13
clone_size: NA
j_call: TRBJ2-1
cdr3_aa: ATSRTGGQSMPQF

v_call: TRBV18
cdr3_length: 13
clone_size: few
j_call: TRBJ2-1
cdr3_aa: ASSPGAGRYNEQF

v_call: TRBV9
cdr3_length: 12
clone_size: NA
j_call: TRBJ1-6
cdr3_aa: ASSGQGANSPLH

v_call: TRBV27
cdr3_length: 9
clone_size: few
j_call: TRBJ1-5
cdr3_aa: ASPSNQPQH

v_call: TRBV10-3
cdr3_length: 14
clone_size: few
j_call: TRBJ2-7
cdr3_aa: AISGFGTGTSYEQY

v_call: TRBV27
cdr3_length: 15
clone_size: NA
j_call: TRBJ2-1
cdr3_aa: ASRRETSGSSYNEQF

v_call: TRBV5-1
cdr3_length: 11
clone_size: NA
j_call: TRBJ2-5
cdr3_aa: ASSSTPSETQY

v_call: TRBV7-8
cdr3_length: 16
clone_size: NA
j_call: TRBJ1-5
cdr3_aa: ASSLEARGMSSNQPQH

v_call: TRBV6-1
cdr3_length: 11
clone_size: NA
j_call: TRBJ2-2
cdr3_aa: ASSESVTGELF

v_call: TRBV20-1
cdr3_length: 12
clone_size: NA
j_call: TRBJ2-7
cdr3_aa: SASLSEIGYEQY

v_call: TRBV2
cdr3_length: 11
clone_size: NA
j_call: TRBJ1-4
cdr3_aa: ASMPTGNEKLF

v_call: TRBV20-1
cdr3_length: 14
clone_size: NA
j_call: TRBJ2-1
cdr3_aa: SARDAFRGNYNEQF

v_call: TRBV5-1
cdr3_length: 13
clone_size: few
j_call: TRBJ1-6
cdr3_aa: ASSFGDTNPTPLH

v_call: TRBV5-1
cdr3_length: 12
clone_size: NA
j_call: TRBJ2-3
cdr3_aa: ASSSGPREDTQY

v_call: TRBV20-1
cdr3_length: 11
clone_size: NA
j_call: TRBJ1-2
cdr3_aa: SARDITFSGYT

v_call: TRBV2
cdr3_length: 13
clone_size: many
j_call: TRBJ2-7
cdr3_aa: ASSEEDWEFYEQY